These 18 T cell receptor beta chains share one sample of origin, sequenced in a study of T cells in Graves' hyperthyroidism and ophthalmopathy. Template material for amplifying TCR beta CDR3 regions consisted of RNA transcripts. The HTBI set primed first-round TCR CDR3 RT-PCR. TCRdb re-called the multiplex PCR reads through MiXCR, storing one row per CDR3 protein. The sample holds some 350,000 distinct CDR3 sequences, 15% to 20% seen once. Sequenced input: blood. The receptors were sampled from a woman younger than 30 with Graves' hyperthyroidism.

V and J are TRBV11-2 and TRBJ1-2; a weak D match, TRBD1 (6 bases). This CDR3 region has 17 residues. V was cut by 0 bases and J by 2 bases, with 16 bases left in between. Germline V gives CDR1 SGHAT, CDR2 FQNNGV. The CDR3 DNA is TGTGCCAGCAGCTTAGAATTAGTCATGGGGGCCAACTATGGCTACACCTTC. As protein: CASSLELVMGANYGYTF.

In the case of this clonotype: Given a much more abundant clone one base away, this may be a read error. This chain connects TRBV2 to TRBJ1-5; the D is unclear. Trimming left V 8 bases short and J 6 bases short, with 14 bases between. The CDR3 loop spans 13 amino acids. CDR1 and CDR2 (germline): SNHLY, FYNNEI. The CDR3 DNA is TGTGCCAGCGAGGAGGAGGGCATTCAGCCCCAGCATTTT. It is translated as CASEEEGIQPQHF.

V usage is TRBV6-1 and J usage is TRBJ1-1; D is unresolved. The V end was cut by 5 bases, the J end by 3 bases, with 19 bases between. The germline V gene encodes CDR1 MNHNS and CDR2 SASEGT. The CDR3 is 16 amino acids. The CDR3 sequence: CASSLWTVVRDTEAFF. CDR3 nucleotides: TGTGCCAGCAGTCTTTGGACCGTGGTAAGGGACACTGAAGCTTTCTTT.

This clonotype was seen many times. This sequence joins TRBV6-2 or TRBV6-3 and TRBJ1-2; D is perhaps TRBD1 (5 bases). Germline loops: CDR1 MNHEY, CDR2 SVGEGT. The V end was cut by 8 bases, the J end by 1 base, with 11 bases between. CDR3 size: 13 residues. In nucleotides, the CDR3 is TGTGCCAGCCGGAAGACAGTTAACTATGGCTACACCTTC. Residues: CASRKTVNYGYTF.

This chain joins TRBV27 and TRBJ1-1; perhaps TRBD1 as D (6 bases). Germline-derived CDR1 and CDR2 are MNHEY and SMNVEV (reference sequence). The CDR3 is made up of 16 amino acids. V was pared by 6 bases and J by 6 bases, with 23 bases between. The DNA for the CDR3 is TGTGCCAGCAGAAGCCAAGAATACAGGGAGGAGGCTGAAGCTTTCTTT. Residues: CASRSQEYREEAEAFF.

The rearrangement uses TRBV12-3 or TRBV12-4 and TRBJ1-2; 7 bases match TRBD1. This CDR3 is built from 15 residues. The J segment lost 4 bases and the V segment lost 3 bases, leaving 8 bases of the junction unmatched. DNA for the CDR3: TGTGCCAGCAGTTTGACGGCAGGGGGTCGCTATGGCTACACCTTC. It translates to CASSLTAGGRYGYTF.

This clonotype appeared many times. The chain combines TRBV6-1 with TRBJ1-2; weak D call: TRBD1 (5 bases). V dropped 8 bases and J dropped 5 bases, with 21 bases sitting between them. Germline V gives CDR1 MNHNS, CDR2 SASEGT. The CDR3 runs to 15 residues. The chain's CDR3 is CASSLGGDLPYGYTF. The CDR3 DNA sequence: TGTGCCAGCTCCCTGGGGGGGGACCTACCTTATGGCTACACCTTC.

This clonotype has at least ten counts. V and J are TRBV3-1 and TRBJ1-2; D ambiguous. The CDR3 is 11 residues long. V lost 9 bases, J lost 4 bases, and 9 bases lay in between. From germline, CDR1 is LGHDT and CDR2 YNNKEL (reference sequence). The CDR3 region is CASGGLYGYTF. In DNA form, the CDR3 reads TGTGCCAGTGGCGGACTCTATGGCTACACCTTC.

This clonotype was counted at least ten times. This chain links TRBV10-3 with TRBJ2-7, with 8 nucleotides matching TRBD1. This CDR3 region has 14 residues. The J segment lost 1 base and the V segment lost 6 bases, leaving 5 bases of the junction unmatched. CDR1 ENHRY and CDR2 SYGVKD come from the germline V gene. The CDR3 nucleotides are TGTGCCATCAGGGACGGACAGGGTTCCTACGAGCAGTACTTC. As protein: CAIRDGQGSYEQYF.

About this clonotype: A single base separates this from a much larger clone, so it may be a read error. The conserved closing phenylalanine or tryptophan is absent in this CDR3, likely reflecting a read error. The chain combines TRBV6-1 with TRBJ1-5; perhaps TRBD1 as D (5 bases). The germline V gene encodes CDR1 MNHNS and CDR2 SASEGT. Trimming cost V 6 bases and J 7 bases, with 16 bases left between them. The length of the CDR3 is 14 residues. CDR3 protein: CASSGRDWWQPQHL. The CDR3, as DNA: TGTGCCAGCAGCGGACGGGACTGGTGGCAGCCCCAGCATTTG.

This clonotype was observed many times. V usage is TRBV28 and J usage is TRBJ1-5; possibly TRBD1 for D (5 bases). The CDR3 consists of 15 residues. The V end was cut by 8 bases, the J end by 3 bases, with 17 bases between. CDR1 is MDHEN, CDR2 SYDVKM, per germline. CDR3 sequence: CASCIRDANNQPQHF. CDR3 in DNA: TGTGCCAGCTGTATCCGGGACGCAAACAATCAGCCCCAGCATTTT.

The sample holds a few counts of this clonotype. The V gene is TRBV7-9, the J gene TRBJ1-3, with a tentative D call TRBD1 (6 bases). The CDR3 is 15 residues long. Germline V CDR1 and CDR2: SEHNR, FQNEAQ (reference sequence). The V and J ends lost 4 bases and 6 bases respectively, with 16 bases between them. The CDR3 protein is CASSSIPGQKNTIYF. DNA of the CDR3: TGTGCCAGCAGCTCCATCCCGGGACAAAAAAACACCATATATTTT. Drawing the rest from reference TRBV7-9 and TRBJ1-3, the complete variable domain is DTGVSQNPRHKITKRGQNVTFRCDPISEHNRLYWYRQTLGQGPEFLTYFQNEAQLEKSRLLSDRFSAERPKGSFSTLEIQRTEQGDSAMYLCASSSIPGQKNTIYFGEGSWLTVV.

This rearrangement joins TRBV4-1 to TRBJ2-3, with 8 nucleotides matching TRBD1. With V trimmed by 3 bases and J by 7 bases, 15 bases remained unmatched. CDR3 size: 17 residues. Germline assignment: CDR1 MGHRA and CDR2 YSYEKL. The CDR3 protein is CASSHIVGQASRNTQYF. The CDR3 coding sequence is TGCGCCAGCAGCCATATTGTGGGACAGGCCAGTAGGAATACGCAGTATTTT.

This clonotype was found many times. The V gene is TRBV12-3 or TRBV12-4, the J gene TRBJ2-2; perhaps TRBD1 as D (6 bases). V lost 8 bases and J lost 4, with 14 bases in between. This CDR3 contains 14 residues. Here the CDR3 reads CASSRQAGTGELFF. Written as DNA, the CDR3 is TGTGCCAGCTCGAGACAGGCGGGCACCGGGGAGCTGTTTTTT.

In DNA, the CDR3 is TGTGCCAGCAGTGAATACAGGGAATGGTATGGCTACACCTTC. This codes for CASSEYREWYGYTF. V and J are TRBV6-1 and TRBJ1-2; tentatively, D is TRBD1 (6 bases). CDR1 and CDR2 from the germline V gene are MNHNS and SASEGT. Trimming took off 2 bases at V and 5 bases at J, with 12 bases between the two ends. CDR3 length: 14 residues.

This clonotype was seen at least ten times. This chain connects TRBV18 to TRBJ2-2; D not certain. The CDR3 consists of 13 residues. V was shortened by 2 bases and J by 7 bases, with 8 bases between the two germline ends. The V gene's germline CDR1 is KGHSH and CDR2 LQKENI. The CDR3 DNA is TGTGCCAGCTCACCAACATCGGGCGGGGAGCTGTTTTTT. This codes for CASSPTSGGELFF.

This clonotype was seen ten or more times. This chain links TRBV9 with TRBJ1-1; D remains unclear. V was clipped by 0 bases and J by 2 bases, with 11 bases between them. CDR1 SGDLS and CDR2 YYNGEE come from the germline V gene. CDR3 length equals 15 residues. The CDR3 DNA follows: TGTGCCAGCAGCGTAGGACACGAAAGAAACACTGAAGCTTTCTTT. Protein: CASSVGHERNTEAFF. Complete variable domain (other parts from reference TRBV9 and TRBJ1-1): DSGVTQTPKHLITATGQRVTLRCSPRSGDLSVYWYQQSLDQGLQFLIQYYNGEERAKGNILERFSAQQFPDLHSELNLSSLELGDSALYFCASSVGHERNTEAFFGQGTRLTVV.

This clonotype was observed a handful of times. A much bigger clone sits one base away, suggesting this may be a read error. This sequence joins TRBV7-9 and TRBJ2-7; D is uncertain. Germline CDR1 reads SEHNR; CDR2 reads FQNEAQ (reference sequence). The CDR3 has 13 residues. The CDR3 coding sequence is TGTGCCAGCGGCTTAGAACGGGCCCACGAGCAGTACGTC. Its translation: CASGLERAHEQYV.